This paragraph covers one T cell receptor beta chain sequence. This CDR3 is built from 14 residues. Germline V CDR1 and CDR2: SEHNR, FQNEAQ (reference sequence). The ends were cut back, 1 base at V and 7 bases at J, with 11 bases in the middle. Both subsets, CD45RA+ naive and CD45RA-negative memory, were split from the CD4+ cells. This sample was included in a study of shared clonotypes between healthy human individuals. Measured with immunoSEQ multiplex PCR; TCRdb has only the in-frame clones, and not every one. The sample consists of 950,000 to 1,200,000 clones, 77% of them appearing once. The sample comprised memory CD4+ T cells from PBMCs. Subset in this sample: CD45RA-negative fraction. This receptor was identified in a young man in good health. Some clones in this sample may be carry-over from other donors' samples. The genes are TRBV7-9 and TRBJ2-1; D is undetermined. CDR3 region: CASSLVRKANEQFF. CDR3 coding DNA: TGTGCCAGCAGCTTAGTCCGCAAGGCGAATGAGCAGTTCTTC.